The rows below give T cell receptor beta chains drawn from one sample of a study of T cell repertoires in cytomegalovirus infection. TCRdb re-called the reads through MiXCR, storing one row per CDR3 protein. Among around 350,000 distinct CDR3 sequences, around 18% were seen once, and the ten largest hold 7.5% to 9%. Sequenced: PBMCs. The receptors originated from a human donor in good health (CMV status not recorded). Some clones in this sample may be carry-over from other donors' samples. CDR3s include the opening cysteine and the closing phenylalanine or tryptophan. The D gene is left open where the match is weak. Rows give clone size only sometimes, using once, few, many, or a class for an expanded clone.

>TRBV12-3/TRBV12-4|many|TRBD2|TRBJ2-1
TGTGCCAGCAGTACCGGGACTAGTAGTGAGTTCTTC
CASSTGTSSEFF
>TRBV20-1|few|TRBD1|TRBJ2-7
TGCAGTGCTAGCCTACCCGGGACAGGGGGCCACGAGCAGTACTTC
CSASLPGTGGHEQYF
>TRBV29-1|-|-|TRBJ2-3
TGCAGCGTTGAGGAGCAGGGCGGTACGCAGTATTTT
CSVEEQGGTQYF
>TRBV7-8|-|-|TRBJ1-2
TGTGCCACCGACATTGGAATGGATAACTATGGCTACACCTTC
CATDIGMDNYGYTF
>TRBV20-1|-|-|TRBJ2-7
TGCAGTGCCTCCCGAACCCCCGGGGCGGGTTTGGTTTACGAGCAGTACTTC
CSASRTPGAGLVYEQYF
>TRBV6-1|many|-|TRBJ2-6
TGTGCCAGCAGTGTAACCGCTGGGGCCAACGTCCTGACTTTC
CASSVTAGANVLTF
>TRBV24-1|-|-|TRBJ1-1
TGTGCCACCAGTGATTTAAGGTGTGAGCTGCTGGGCAAGGGTACTGAAGCTTTCTTT
CATSDLRCELLGKGTEAFF
>TRBV27|-|-|TRBJ1-5
TGTGCCAGCAGTGGCGGGTTTGGTCAGCCCCAGCATTTT
CASSGGFGQPQHF
>TRBV6-6|-|TRBD2|TRBJ2-7
TGTGCCAGCAGTTACTTTTTGAAAGGACTAGTGGGTCGGACGGTCTACGAGCAGTACTTC
CASSYFLKGLVGRTVYEQYF
>TRBV19|-|TRBD1|TRBJ1-2
TGTGCCAGTAGTACACCGGGACAGCATGGCTACACCTTC
CASSTPGQHGYTF
>TRBV20-1|-|TRBD2|TRBJ2-7
TGCAGTGCTAGAACTGCGGGAGCAGGGGAGCAGTACTTC
CSARTAGAGEQYF
>TRBV12-3/TRBV12-4|few|-|TRBJ2-1
TGTGCCAGCAGTTTAGGAACAGGGACGCAGTTCTTC
CASSLGTGTQFF
>TRBV12-3/TRBV12-4|many|-|TRBJ1-5
TGTGCCAGCACCTACAGGGACAATCAGCCCCAGCATTTT
CASTYRDNQPQHF
>TRBV7-6|many|TRBD2|TRBJ2-1
TGTGCCAGCAGCTATAGCGGGGGAGGTGAGCAGTTCTTC
CASSYSGGGEQFF
>TRBV13|-|TRBD1|TRBJ1-1
TGTGCCAGCAGCGGGACAGGGCGGGGTGAAGCTTTCTTT
CASSGTGRGEAFF
>TRBV2|many|-|TRBJ1-2
TGTGCCAGCAGTAGACAGGCCTACTATGGCTACACCTTC
CASSRQAYYGYTF
>TRBV6-6|few|-|TRBJ1-4
TGTGCCAGCAACCTCTCGGATAATGAAAAACTGTTTTTT
CASNLSDNEKLFF
>TRBV2|few|-|TRBJ2-3
TGTGCCATCACCTCCGGGAGCCTTAGCACAGATACGCAGTATTTT
CAITSGSLSTDTQYF
>TRBV7-2|many|-|TRBJ2-5
TGTGCCAGCAGCTTATTCCAGGTCCAAGAGACCCAGTACTTC
CASSLFQVQETQYF
>TRBV12-3/TRBV12-4|-|-|TRBJ1-4
TGTGCCAGCACCCTAGAGGGTGAAAAACTGTTTTTT
CASTLEGEKLFF
>TRBV5-4|-|-|TRBJ2-5
TGTGCCAGCAGCCCCTCTATCCTAGCTTTGGAGACCCAGTACTTC
CASSPSILALETQYF
>TRBV7-2|-|-|TRBJ2-1
TGTGCCAGCAGCTTAGGTAGCGTGAGCTCCTACAATGAGCAGTTCTTC
CASSLGSVSSYNEQFF
>TRBV11-2|many|-|TRBJ1-2
TGTGCCAGCGATGATGGGGGTGGCGGCTACACCTTC
CASDDGGGGYTF
>TRBV11-2|many|TRBD2|TRBJ2-7
TGTGCCAGCAGCTTGAGCGGGAGTATGGTGTACGAGCAGTACTTC
CASSLSGSMVYEQYF
>TRBV7-8|many|-|TRBJ1-5
TGTGCCAGCAGCTTAGAGGTAGCGAGCCTGGGACAGCCCCAGCATTTT
CASSLEVASLGQPQHF
>TRBV6-5|few|TRBD2|TRBJ2-3
TGTGCCACCCGGCAAGCGGGGCGCCCAGATACGCAGTATTTT
CATRQAGRPDTQYF
>TRBV9|-|TRBD2|TRBJ2-1
TGTGCCAGCAGCGTAGCCAGCGGGGGGGGGTACAATGAGCAGTTCTTC
CASSVASGGGYNEQFF
>TRBV7-9|many|-|TRBJ2-1
TGTGCAATGGCTGGTAACTATGAGCAGTTCTTC
CAMAGNYEQFF
>TRBV10-3|few|-|TRBJ2-5
TGTGCCATCAGTCGGGGCAACGGTCAAGAGACCCAGTACTTC
CAISRGNGQETQYF
>TRBV5-1|few|-|TRBJ1-1
TGCGCCAGCAGCTTGGACAGGCTGATAAGTGAAGCTTTCTTT
CASSLDRLISEAFF
>TRBV18|few|-|TRBJ1-2
TGTGCCAGCTCACCCAGGGGCGAGTCCTATGGCTACACCTTC
CASSPRGESYGYTF
>TRBV12-3/TRBV12-4|few|-|TRBJ2-1
TGTGCCAGCTTTGACTCGGCTATGAACTACAATGAGCAGTTCTTC
CASFDSAMNYNEQFF
>TRBV2|many|-|TRBJ1-3
TGTGCCAGCAGTGATTCCCCGGCAGGAAACACCATATATTTT
CASSDSPAGNTIYF
>TRBV4-2|-|-|TRBJ1-6
TGTGCCAGCAGCCAAGATCACTCTCGCCGTGATTCACCCCTCCACTTT
CASSQDHSRRDSPLHF
>TRBV7-8|many|-|TRBJ2-7
TGTGCCAGCAGCTTAGGGTTAAGGCGGACGAGCTACGAGCAGTACTTC
CASSLGLRRTSYEQYF
>TRBV7-2|many|TRBD2|TRBJ2-3
TGTGCCAGCAGCTTAGGTCAGCGGGGGATCCCCGATACGCAGTATTTT
CASSLGQRGIPDTQYF
>TRBV6-6|-|-|TRBJ2-7
TGTGCCAGCAGTTACTCACCCTCCTACGAGCAGTACTTC
CASSYSPSYEQYF
>TRBV20-1|many|-|TRBJ1-6
TGCAGTGCTAGGCCCTCTCAGGGTGACGGTTCACCCCTCCACTTT
CSARPSQGDGSPLHF
>TRBV7-2|many|TRBD1|TRBJ1-5
TGTGCCAGCAGCGTCGGACAGGGTCAGCCCCAGCATTTT
CASSVGQGQPQHF
>TRBV7-2|-|-|TRBJ1-5
TGTGCCAGCAGCTCATCGAGGAGCAATCAGCCCCAGCATTTT
CASSSSRSNQPQHF
>TRBV7-4|few|TRBD1|TRBJ1-5
TGTGCCAGCAGCTTAACGACAGGGAGTTATAGCAATCAGCCCCAGCATTTT
CASSLTTGSYSNQPQHF
>TRBV18|-|-|TRBJ2-5
TGTGCCAGCTCACCATTTGGAGGCGGGTTGGAGACCCAGTACTTC
CASSPFGGGLETQYF
>TRBV6-4|-|-|TRBJ2-1
TGTGCCAGCAGTGAGTTGTTTGGGGGCCCAGGCTACAATGAGCAGTTCTTC
CASSELFGGPGYNEQFF
>TRBV12-5|many|-|TRBJ2-7
TGTGCTAGTGGTTTGAGGGTAGGCGAGCAGTACTTC
CASGLRVGEQYF
>TRBV12-5|few|-|TRBJ2-5
TGTGCTAGTGGTCCCGGGACTCGAGAGACCCAGTACTTC
CASGPGTRETQYF
>TRBV7-6|many|TRBD2|TRBJ2-3
TGTGCCAGCAGCAAGCGGGAGTCGAATACGCAGTATTTT
CASSKRESNTQYF
>TRBV28|many|TRBD2|TRBJ2-5
TGTGCCAGCAGTTTATGGCGGGAGGGAGAGACCCAGTACTTC
CASSLWREGETQYF
>TRBV6-2/TRBV6-3|few|-|TRBJ2-1
TGTGCCAGCAGGGCCGGGACGGTAAGCTCCTACAATGAGCAGTTCTTC
CASRAGTVSSYNEQFF
>TRBV4-3|-|-|TRBJ1-1
TGCGCCAGCAGACAGCAGGAGACCTACACTGAAGCTTTCTTT
CASRQQETYTEAFF
>TRBV4-1|-|TRBD2|TRBJ2-7
TGCGCCAGCAGCCAAGATATGCTAGCGGGGGTTCAGCAGTACTTC
CASSQDMLAGVQQYF
>TRBV7-2|many|-|TRBJ1-1
TGTGCCAGCAGCTCAAGAGAAAGGGTGGAAGCTTTCTTT
CASSSRERVEAFF
>TRBV12-3/TRBV12-4|-|-|TRBJ2-1
TGTGCCAGCAGTCCCTTGAGTTACAATGAGCAGTTCTTC
CASSPLSYNEQFF
>TRBV10-3|-|-|TRBJ2-3
TGTGCCACCCGAGCCCAAGATACGCAGTATTTT
CATRAQDTQYF
>TRBV4-1|few|TRBD2|TRBJ2-5
TGCGCCAGCAGCCAGGGGACTAGCGCGGGCCGCGGCGGGGAGACCCAGTACTTC
CASSQGTSAGRGGETQYF
>TRBV7-2|many|-|TRBJ2-5
TGTGCCAGCAGCTCTAGTCAAGAGACCCAGTACTTC
CASSSSQETQYF
>TRBV6-2/TRBV6-3|-|-|TRBJ1-5
TGTGCCAGCAGACCTCTTTTCCTGGGCCAGCCCCAGCATTTT
CASRPLFLGQPQHF
>TRBV29-1|-|-|TRBJ2-1
TGCAGCGTTGGGACTCCGCGGAATGAGCAGTTCTTC
CSVGTPRNEQFF
>TRBV7-9|few|TRBD1|TRBJ1-2
TGTGCCAGCGCAGGGGGAAACTTCGCGGCTAACTATGGCTACACCTTC
CASAGGNFAANYGYTF
>TRBV12-3/TRBV12-4|many|TRBD2|TRBJ2-1
TGTGCCAGCAGTTTGGGCCTGCCGGGACTAAGGGGCTACAATGAGCAGTTCTTC
CASSLGLPGLRGYNEQFF